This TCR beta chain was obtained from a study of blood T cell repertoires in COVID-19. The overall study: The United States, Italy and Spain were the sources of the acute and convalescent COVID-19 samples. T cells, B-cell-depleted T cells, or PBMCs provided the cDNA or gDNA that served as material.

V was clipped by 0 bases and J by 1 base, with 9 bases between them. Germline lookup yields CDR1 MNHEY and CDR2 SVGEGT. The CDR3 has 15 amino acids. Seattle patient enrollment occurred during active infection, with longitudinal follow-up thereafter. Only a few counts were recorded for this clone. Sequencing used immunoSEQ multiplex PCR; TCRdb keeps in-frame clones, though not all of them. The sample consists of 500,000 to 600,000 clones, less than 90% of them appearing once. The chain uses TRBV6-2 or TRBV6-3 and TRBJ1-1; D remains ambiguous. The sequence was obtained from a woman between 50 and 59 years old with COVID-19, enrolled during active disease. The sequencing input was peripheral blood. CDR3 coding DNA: TGTGCCAGCAGTTACTCCCCACGAGGGAACACTGAAGCTTTCTTT. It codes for CASSYSPRGNTEAFF.